This T cell receptor beta chain was found in a study of OX40 agonist ivuxolimab in advanced cancers. TCRdb's copy holds only in-frame clones and misses some; the assay was immunoSEQ multiplex PCR. The data contain roughly 65,000 clones, nearly 90% of them singletons. Germline V gene data show CDR1 as SGDLS and CDR2 as YYNGEE. V was shortened by 0 bases and J by 1 base, with 2 bases between the two germline ends. The CDR3 has 13 residues. This clone has more than one count but fewer than ten. The sequence was obtained from an adult with an advanced solid tumor such as melanoma, head and neck, liver or kidney cancer. Source: CD4+ or CD8+ T cells sorted from blood, taken in a trial of the OX40 agonist ivuxolimab. The chain joins TRBV9 to TRBJ1-3; D is unclear. The CDR3 DNA reads TGTGCCAGCAGCGTAGCATCTGGAAACACCATATATTTT. This encodes CASSVASGNTIYF. Supplemented by reference TRBV9 and TRBJ1-3, the full variable domain reads DSGVTQTPKHLITATGQRVTLRCSPRSGDLSVYWYQQSLDQGLQFLIQYYNGEERAKGNILERFSAQQFPDLHSELNLSSLELGDSALYFCASSVASGNTIYFGEGSWLTVV.